This TCR beta chain was obtained from a study of response to subunit inactivated influenza vaccine (dated by TCRdb to 2017 to 2018). About the investigation overall: Deep quantitative profiling of the T cell receptor repertoire was used in the study to follow responses to a trivalent subunit inactivated influenza vaccine. The research as a whole found: It was suggested by the authors that each seasonal influenza vaccination may recruit only a limited number of new T cells.

Library construction relied on RT-PCR. Sequencing took place on an Illumina HiSeq 2500. The public reads were run again by TCRdb, first through fastp at Q25 and then through MiXCR, and only productive beta chains were kept. Every entry covers one CDR3 protein and lists the most common genes and DNA from its rows. The sample table holds roughly 520,000 distinct CDR3 sequences, of which about 25% were seen once. Of the sample, less than 2.5% is held by the ten largest clones. There are a few counts of this clonotype. No antigen is known for it. Base qualities are not at hand, and no much larger clone is one base apart. The germline V gene encodes CDR1 SGHTA and CDR2 FQGNSA. V and J are truncated by 2 bases and 5 bases respectively, leaving an intervening sequence of 13 bases. There are 14 amino acids in the CDR3, from cysteine to phenylalanine inclusive. The CDR3 DNA has 42 bases and is translated from base 1.

The sample in question was CD4+ T cells sorted from PBMCs, obtained less than 6 days after vaccination. This sequence uses TRBV7-2 and TRBJ2-7; TRBD1 is a weak D gene call, 6 bases matching. The TCR originated in a man in his forties or fifties who received an inactivated influenza vaccine. Donor details come from another sample of the same person, matched by shared clones. The DNA reads as follows: TGTGCCAGCAGCTTAAGCGCCAGGGGAGACGAGCAGTACTTC. It specifies CASSLSARGDEQYF.